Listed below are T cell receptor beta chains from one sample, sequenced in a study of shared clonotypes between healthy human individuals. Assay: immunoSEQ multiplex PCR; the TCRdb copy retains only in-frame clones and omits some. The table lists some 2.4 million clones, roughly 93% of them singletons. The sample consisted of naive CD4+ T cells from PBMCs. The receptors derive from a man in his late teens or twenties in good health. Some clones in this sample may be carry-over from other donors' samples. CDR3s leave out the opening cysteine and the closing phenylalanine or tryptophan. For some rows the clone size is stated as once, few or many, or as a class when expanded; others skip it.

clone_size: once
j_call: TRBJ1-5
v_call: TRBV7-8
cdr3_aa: ASSLAVAGNQPQH

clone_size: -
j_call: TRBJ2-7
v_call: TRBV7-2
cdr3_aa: ASSLQPANEQY

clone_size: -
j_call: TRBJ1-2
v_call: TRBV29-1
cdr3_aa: SVPTGGNYGYT

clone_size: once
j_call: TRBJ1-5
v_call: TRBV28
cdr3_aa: ASSSQGLDAQPQH

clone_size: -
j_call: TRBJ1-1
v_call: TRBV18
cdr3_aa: ASSPPTGPTRGAEAF

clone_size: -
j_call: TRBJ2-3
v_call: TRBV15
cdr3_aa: ATSTRLAGSDTQY

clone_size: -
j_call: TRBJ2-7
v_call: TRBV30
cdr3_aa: AWSQTYEQY

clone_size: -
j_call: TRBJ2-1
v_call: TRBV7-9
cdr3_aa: ASSLITVLSVQF

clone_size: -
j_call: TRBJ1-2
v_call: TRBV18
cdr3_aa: ASSPGIRADNYGYT

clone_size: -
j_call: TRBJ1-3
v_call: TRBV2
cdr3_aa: ASRGRGPSSGNTIY

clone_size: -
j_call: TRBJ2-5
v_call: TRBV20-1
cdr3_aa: SARVAETQY

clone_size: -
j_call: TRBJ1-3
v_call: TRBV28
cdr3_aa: ASRRDLTGNTIY

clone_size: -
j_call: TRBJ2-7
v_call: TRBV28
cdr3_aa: ASRTNRAAYEQY

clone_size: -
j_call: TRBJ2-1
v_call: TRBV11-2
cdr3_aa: ASSFSGRGNEQF

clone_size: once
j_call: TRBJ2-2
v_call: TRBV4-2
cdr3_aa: ASSGRAAGELF

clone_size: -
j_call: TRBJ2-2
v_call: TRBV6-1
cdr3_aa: ATTLAGGWTGELF

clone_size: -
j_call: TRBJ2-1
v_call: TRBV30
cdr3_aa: AWAPGEEQF

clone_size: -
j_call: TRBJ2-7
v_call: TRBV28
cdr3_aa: ASSVGRIGPYEQY

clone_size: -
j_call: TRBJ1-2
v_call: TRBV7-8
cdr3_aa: ASSFRGGYGYT

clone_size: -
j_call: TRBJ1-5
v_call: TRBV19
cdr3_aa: ASSMGGSRNQPQH

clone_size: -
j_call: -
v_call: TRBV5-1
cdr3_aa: ASSMGQTPYEQY

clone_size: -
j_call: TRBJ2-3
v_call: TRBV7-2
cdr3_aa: ASSPRTSGRGVSDTQY

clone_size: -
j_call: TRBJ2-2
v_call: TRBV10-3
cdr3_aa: AISGTGENTGELF

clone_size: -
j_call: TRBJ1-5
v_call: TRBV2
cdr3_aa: ASREGTGGVQPQH

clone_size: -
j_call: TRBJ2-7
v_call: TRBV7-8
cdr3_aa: ASSRRYEQY

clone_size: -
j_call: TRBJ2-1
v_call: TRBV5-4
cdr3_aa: ASSFRLAGTNEQF

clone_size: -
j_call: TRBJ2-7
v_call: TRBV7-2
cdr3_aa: ASSSDSGSWYEQY

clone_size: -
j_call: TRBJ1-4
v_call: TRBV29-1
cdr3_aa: SVGGQGNEKLF

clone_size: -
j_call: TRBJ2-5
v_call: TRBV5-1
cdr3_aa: ASSLAEQGVGKTQY

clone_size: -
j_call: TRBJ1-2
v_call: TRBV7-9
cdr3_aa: ASSFKGDPSAWVYT

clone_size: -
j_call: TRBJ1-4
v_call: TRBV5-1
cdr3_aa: ASSLVQGGNEKLF

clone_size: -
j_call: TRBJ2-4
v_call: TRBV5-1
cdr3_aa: ASSAGTSGRSNIQY

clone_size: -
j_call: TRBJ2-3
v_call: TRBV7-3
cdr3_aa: ASSLAGGPGDTQY

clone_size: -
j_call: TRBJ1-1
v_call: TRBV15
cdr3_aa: ATSRDLGAASEAF

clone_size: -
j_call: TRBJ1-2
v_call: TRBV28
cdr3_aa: ASSLDRVGYT

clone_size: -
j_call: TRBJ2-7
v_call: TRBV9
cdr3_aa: ASSLSWGWGFEQC

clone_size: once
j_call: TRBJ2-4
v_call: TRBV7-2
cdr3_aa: ASSLPGTSGRNIQY

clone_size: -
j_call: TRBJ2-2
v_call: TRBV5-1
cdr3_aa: ASSEEGTGELF

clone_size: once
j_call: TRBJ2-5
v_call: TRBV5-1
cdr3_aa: ASSLSQGEKETQY

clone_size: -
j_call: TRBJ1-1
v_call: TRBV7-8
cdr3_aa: ASSLVVEGTEAF

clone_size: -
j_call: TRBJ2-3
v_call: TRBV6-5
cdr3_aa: ASSYRGRGTDTQY

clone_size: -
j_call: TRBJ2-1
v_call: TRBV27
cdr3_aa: ASSRKTASYNEQF

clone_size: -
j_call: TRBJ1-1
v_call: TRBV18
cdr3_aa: ASSPRDSGTEAF

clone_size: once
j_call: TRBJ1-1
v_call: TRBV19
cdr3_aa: ASRTGDTEAF

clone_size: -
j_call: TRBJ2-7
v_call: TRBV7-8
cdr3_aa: ASSHARTASYEQY

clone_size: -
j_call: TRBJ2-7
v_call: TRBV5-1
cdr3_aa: ASSSGLAVTYEQY

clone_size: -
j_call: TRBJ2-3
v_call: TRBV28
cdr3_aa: ASGRTGGTDTQY

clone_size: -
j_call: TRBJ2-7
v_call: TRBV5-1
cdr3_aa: ASSLRGVDYEQY

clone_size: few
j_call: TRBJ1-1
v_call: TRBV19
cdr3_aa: ASSPGQAFTEAF

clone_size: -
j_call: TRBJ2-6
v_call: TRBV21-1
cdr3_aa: ASSNLKGNVLT

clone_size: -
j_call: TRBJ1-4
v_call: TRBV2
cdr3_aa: ASTSRVREKLF

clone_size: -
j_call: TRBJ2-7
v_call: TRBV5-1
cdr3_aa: ASSQGTSGYEQY

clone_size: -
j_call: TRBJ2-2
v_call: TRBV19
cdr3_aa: ASSSSHRGTGELF